The 25 T cell receptor beta chains reported below all come from one sample, sequenced in a study of identical twins. TCRdb independently ran MiXCR on the 5' RACE reads; one entry per CDR3 protein. In the table there are 500,000 to 550,000 distinct CDR3 sequences, roughly 21% of which are singletons. These sequences were also reported in another study, on T cells expressing NK-cell markers.

Sequencing was done on a sample of CD4+ T cells sorted from blood. The receptors here all came from a woman aged 18 to 35 in good health.

V usage is TRBV6-1 and J usage is TRBJ1-1, with no clear D. V shed 6 bases and J shed 5 bases, with 13 bases lying between them. This CDR3 has 13 residues. The germline V gene encodes CDR1 MNHNS and CDR2 SASEGT. The CDR3 here is CASSPIRGTEAFF. Written as DNA, the CDR3 is TGTGCCAGCAGCCCGATCCGAGGGACTGAAGCTTTCTTT.

This chain uses TRBV5-1 with TRBJ1-4, with TRBD1 as a possible D gene (5 bases). In germline, CDR1 is SGHRS, CDR2 YFSETQ. This CDR3 region has 14 residues. Trimming pared 4 bases from V and 3 bases from J, leaving 10 bases between. This CDR3 is CASSGGGSNEKLFF. The CDR3 region has the DNA TGCGCCAGCAGCGGGGGGGGATCTAATGAAAAACTGTTTTTT.

V usage is TRBV12-3 or TRBV12-4 and J usage is TRBJ1-2; D unresolved. The V gene lost 7 bases and the J gene lost 8 bases, with 26 bases spanning the gap. The CDR3 loop spans 16 amino acids. The CDR3 here is CASTTLQWLTSGGYTF. The CDR3 bases are TGTGCCAGCACCACCCTACAATGGTTAACGTCGGGAGGCTACACCTTC.

This clonotype has just a few counts. The V call is TRBV7-2, the J call TRBJ2-5; possibly TRBD2 for D (5 bases). The CDR3 is 13 amino acids. Germline-derived CDR1 and CDR2 are SGHTA and FQGNSA. Trimming stripped 1 base from V and 9 bases from J, with 12 bases between. Here the CDR3 DNA reads TGTGCCAGCAGCTTAGGGGGAGTGCTGGCCCAGTACTTC. Translation: CASSLGGVLAQYF.

This clonotype was counted only a few times. V usage is TRBV20-1 and J usage is TRBJ2-1; 9 nucleotides align to TRBD2. This CDR3 spans 14 amino acids. Germline CDR1 reads DFQATT; CDR2 reads SNEGSKA (reference sequence). After removal of 8 bases from V and 1 base from J, the junction contained 6 bases not matched to a gene. CDR3 coding DNA: TGCAGTACAAAGAGCGGGAGGTCCTACAATGAGCAGTTCTTC. This codes for CSTKSGRSYNEQFF.

This rearrangement joins TRBV7-2 to TRBJ2-3; 9 bases fit TRBD2. Germline V gene sequence: CDR1 SGHTA, CDR2 FQGNSA. Trimming at V came to 5 bases and at J to 5 bases, leaving 11 bases not matched to a gene. The CDR3 runs to 16 residues. The CDR3 DNA reads TGTGCCAGCAGCCTGGGCGGGCTAGCGGGGCAAGATACGCAGTATTTT. Amino acid sequence: CASSLGGLAGQDTQYF.

The rearrangement uses TRBV6-5 and TRBJ2-1, with 9 bases fitting TRBD2. There are 15 residues in the CDR3. Unmatched junction bases numbered 7, after V lost 2 bases and J lost 8 bases. Germline V gene sequence: CDR1 MNHEY, CDR2 SVGAGI. The CDR3 loop is CASSYMAGGSYEQFF. CDR3 nucleotide sequence: TGTGCCAGCAGTTACATGGCGGGAGGGTCGTATGAGCAGTTCTTC.

This clonotype was seen a few times. The chain links TRBV24-1 to TRBJ1-4; D unresolved. This CDR3 comprises 10 residues. Deletions cut 5 bases from V and 7 bases from J, with 1 base between. In germline, CDR1 is KGHDR, CDR2 SFDVKD. The CDR3 DNA reads as TGTGCCACCAGTGGTGAAAAACTGTTTTTT. It encodes CATSGEKLFF.

Ten or more counts support this clonotype. The rearrangement links TRBV12-3 or TRBV12-4 to TRBJ2-3, with 7 nucleotides matching TRBD1. The CDR3 runs to 14 residues. Germline trimming cut 2 bases from V and 4 bases from J; bases unmatched to any gene: 3. CDR3 nucleotides: TGTGCCAGCAGTTTAATAGGGGGCGCAGATACGCAGTATTTT. This translates into CASSLIGGADTQYF.

This chain uses TRBV15 with TRBJ1-1, with D possibly matching TRBD1 (6 bases). Trimming removed 0 bases at V and 6 bases at J, with 14 bases between. Germline lookup yields CDR1 LNHNV and CDR2 YYDKDF (reference sequence). This CDR3 has 15 residues. For the CDR3, the DNA is TGTGCCACCAGCAGAGAACGAAACAGGGACGCTGAAGCTTTCTTT. This codes for CATSRERNRDAEAFF.

The sample holds a few counts of this clonotype. The chain uses TRBV6-6 and TRBJ2-7; no clear D gene. The CDR3 has 12 amino acids. Germline V gives CDR1 MNHNY, CDR2 SVGAGI (reference sequence). V lost 2 bases and J 3 bases, leaving 5 bases between the germline ends. The CDR3 DNA is TGTGCCAGCAGTTACAATTTCTACGAGCAGTACTTC. Its protein product is CASSYNFYEQYF.

This clonotype was seen once. The rearrangement uses TRBV5-1 and TRBJ2-6; D unclear. Germline V gene lookup returns CDR1 SGHRS and CDR2 YFSETQ. The germline V and J ends were trimmed by 1 base and 1 base, with 15 bases remaining between them. The CDR3 length is 18 residues. This chain's CDR3 is CASSLPIGFQSGANVLTF. The CDR3 coding sequence is TGCGCCAGCAGCTTGCCAATAGGGTTTCAATCTGGGGCCAACGTCCTGACTTTC.

CDR3 bases: TGCGCCAGCAGCCTTCGGATGGGGGCCTACAATGAGCAGTTCTTC. Encoded protein: CASSLRMGAYNEQFF. The V and J genes are TRBV5-1 and TRBJ2-1, with D perhaps given as TRBD1 or TRBD2 (5 bases each). The V end lost 4 bases, the J end lost 2 bases, and 13 bases lay between the germline ends. Per the germline V gene, CDR1 is SGHRS and CDR2 is YFSETQ. The CDR3 length is 15 residues.

The J gene is TRBJ2-6, the V gene TRBV15; D is uncertain. Germline CDR1 and CDR2: LNHNV and YYDKDF (reference sequence). V lost 1 base, J lost 10 bases, and 5 bases lay in between. This CDR3 is built from 12 residues. CDR3 nucleotide sequence: TGTGCCACCAGCAGAGGGGGAAACGTCCTGACTTTC. It specifies CATSRGGNVLTF.

CDR3 DNA: TGTGCCACCAGCGCCCGGCTTGGGGCCTCTGATGAAAAACTGTTTTTT. As protein: CATSARLGASDEKLFF. The chain combines TRBV15 with TRBJ1-4; TRBD1 is a possible D gene (5 bases). Germline lookup yields CDR1 LNHNV and CDR2 YYDKDF (reference sequence). Between the trimmed V and J ends, which lost 5 bases and 6 bases, there was a span of 19 bases. This CDR3 has 16 amino acids.

In this sample, this clonotype turned up many times. The rearrangement links TRBV20-1 to TRBJ1-2, with a weak D call TRBD1 (5 bases). Trimming removed 5 bases at V and 3 bases at J, with 7 bases between. The CDR3 runs to 11 residues. Looked up from germline, CDR1 is DFQATT and CDR2 is SNEGSKA (reference sequence). The CDR3 DNA is TGCAGTGCTGGGGCATACTATGGCTACACCTTC. It encodes CSAGAYYGYTF.

This clonotype was detected once. The rearrangement joins TRBV20-1 to TRBJ2-7; D may be TRBD1 or TRBD2 (6 bases each). Germline CDR1 is DFQATT and CDR2 is SNEGSKA (reference sequence). V lost 7 bases to trimming and J lost 3 bases, with 19 bases between them. The CDR3 totals 14 residues. The CDR3 loop is CSVSRGQGDYEQYF. The CDR3 DNA reads as TGCAGTGTCTCTCGGGGGCAAGGTGACTACGAGCAGTACTTC.

V gene TRBV29-1 combines with J gene TRBJ2-1, with D possibly being TRBD2 (5 bases). Germline V lookup: CDR1 SQVTM, CDR2 ANQGSEA. Trimming stripped 8 bases from V and 4 bases from J, with 15 bases between. The CDR3 contains 13 residues. CDR3 sequence reads: CSWTESTYNEQFF. Written as DNA, the CDR3 is TGCAGCTGGACTGAAAGCACTTACAATGAGCAGTTCTTC.

V usage is TRBV19 and J usage is TRBJ1-3; D not resolved. CDR1 is LNHDA, CDR2 SQIVND, per germline (reference sequence). V was clipped by 6 bases and J by 0 bases, with 12 bases between them. CDR3 length: 15 residues. Here the CDR3 DNA reads TGTGCCAGTAGGACAACGACAAGCTCTGGAAACACCATATATTTT. Protein: CASRTTTSSGNTIYF.

This clonotype was seen a few times. The genes are TRBV5-1 and TRBJ1-2; D possibly corresponds to TRBD1 (5 bases). There are 14 residues in the CDR3. The V end was cut by 7 bases, the J end by 4 bases, with 17 bases between. Germline loops: CDR1 SGHRS, CDR2 YFSETQ. CDR3 amino acids: CASGDVGIGYGYTF. The DNA for the CDR3 is TGCGCCAGCGGGGACGTAGGGATCGGCTATGGCTACACCTTC.

The chain carries TRBV7-2 and TRBJ1-2; no definite D call. V lost 6 bases, J lost 3 bases, and 14 bases lay in between. This CDR3 is 14 amino acids long. Germline V lookup: CDR1 SGHTA, CDR2 FQGNSA. In DNA form, the CDR3 reads TGTGCCAGCAGTTATGATACTGGGGACTATGGCTACACCTTC. It codes for CASSYDTGDYGYTF. Looking up the rest from reference TRBV7-2 and TRBJ1-2 gives the full variable domain: GAGVSQSPSNKVTEKGKDVELRCDPISGHTALYWYRQSLGQGLEFLIYFQGNSAPDKSGLPSDRFSAERTGGSVSTLTIQRTQQEDSAVYLCASSYDTGDYGYTFGSGTRLTVV.

V gene TRBV7-2 combines with J gene TRBJ2-2; the match to TRBD2 covers 10 bases. Per germline, CDR1 SGHTA and CDR2 FQGNSA. CDR3 length: 16 amino acids. Germline trimming cut 6 bases from V and 2 bases from J; bases unmatched to any gene: 6. The CDR3 sequence: CASSLRTSGNTGELFF. The CDR3 DNA reads TGTGCCAGCAGTCTTCGGACTAGCGGTAACACCGGGGAGCTGTTTTTT.

The chain combines TRBV12-3 or TRBV12-4 with TRBJ2-7; D perhaps matches TRBD1 (5 bases). This CDR3 has 14 amino acids. The V end was cut by 6 bases, the J end by 1 base, with 13 bases between. This CDR3 is CASRSGRGSYEQYF. The CDR3, as DNA: TGTGCCAGCAGATCTGGAAGGGGTTCCTACGAGCAGTACTTC.

This clonotype occurred a few times. V and J are TRBV20-1 and TRBJ2-1; D remains ambiguous. Germline V gene lookup returns CDR1 DFQATT and CDR2 SNEGSKA (reference sequence). The CDR3 contains 13 residues. Trimming left V 3 bases short and J 8 bases short, with 14 bases between. The CDR3 sequence: CSARIPLVHEQFF. For the CDR3, the DNA is TGCAGTGCTAGGATCCCCCTTGTCCATGAGCAGTTCTTC.

The chain carries TRBV20-1 and TRBJ1-5, with 7 bases identical to TRBD1. After removal of 3 bases from V and 7 bases from J, the junction contained 9 bases not matched to a gene. Germline V gene sequence: CDR1 DFQATT, CDR2 SNEGSKA (reference sequence). The CDR3 runs to 14 residues. CDR3 protein: CSASVQGKGQPQHF. CDR3 DNA: TGCAGTGCTAGCGTACAGGGGAAGGGGCAGCCCCAGCATTTT.